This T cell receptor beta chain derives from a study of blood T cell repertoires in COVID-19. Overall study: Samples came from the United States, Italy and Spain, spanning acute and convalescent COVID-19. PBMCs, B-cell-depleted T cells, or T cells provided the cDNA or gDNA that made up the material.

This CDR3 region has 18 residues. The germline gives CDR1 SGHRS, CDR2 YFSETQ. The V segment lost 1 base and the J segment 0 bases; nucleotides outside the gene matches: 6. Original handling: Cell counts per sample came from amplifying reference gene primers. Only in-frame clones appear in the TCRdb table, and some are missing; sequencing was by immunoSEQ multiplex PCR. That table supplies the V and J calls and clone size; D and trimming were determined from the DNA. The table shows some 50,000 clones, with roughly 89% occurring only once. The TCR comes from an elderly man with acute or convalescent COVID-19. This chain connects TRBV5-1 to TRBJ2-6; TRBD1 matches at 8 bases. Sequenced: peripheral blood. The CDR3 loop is CASSLRGQAPSGANVLTF. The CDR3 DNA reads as TGCGCCAGCAGCTTGAGGGGACAGGCCCCCTCTGGGGCCAACGTCCTGACTTTC.